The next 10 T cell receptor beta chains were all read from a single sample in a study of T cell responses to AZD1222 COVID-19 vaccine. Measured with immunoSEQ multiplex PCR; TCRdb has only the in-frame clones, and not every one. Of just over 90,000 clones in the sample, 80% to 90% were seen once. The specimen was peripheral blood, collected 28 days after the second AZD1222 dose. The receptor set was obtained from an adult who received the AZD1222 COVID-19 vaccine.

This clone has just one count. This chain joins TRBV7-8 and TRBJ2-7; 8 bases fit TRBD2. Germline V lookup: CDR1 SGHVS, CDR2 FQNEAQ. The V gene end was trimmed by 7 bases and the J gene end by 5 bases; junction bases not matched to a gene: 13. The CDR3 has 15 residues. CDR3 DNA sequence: TGTGCCAGCACCCGGAAGCGGGAGCGTAGAGACGAGCAGTACTTC. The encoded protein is CASTRKRERRDEQYF.

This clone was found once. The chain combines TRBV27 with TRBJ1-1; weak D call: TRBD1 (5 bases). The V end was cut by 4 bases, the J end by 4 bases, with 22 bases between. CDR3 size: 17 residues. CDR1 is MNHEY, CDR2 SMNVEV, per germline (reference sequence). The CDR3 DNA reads TGTGCCAGCAGTTGGAACGGGGTCGGGGGAGTAGGCACTGAAGCTTTCTTT. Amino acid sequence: CASSWNGVGGVGTEAFF.

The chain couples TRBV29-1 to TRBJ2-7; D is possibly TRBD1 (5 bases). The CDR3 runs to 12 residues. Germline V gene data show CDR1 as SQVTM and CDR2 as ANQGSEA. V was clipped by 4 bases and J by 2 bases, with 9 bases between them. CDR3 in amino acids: CSVADRPYEQYF. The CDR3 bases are TGCAGCGTTGCAGACAGACCCTACGAGCAGTACTTC.

The CDR3 is CASGRTSGQETQYF. The CDR3 DNA sequence: TGCGCCAGCGGAAGGACTAGCGGACAAGAGACCCAGTACTTC. This chain joins TRBV5-1 and TRBJ2-5; 10 positions match TRBD2. This CDR3 spans 14 amino acids. J lost 2 bases, V lost 7 bases, and 5 bases had no gene match. Germline V gene data show CDR1 as SGHRS and CDR2 as YFSETQ.

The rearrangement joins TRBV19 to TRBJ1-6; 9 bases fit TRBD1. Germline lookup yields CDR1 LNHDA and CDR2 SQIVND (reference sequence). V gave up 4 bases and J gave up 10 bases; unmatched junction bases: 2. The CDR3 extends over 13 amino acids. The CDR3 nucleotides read TGTGCCAGTAGTAGGGACAGGGACTCACCCCTCCACTTT. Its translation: CASSRDRDSPLHF. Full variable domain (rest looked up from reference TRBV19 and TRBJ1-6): DGGITQSPKYLFRKEGQNVTLSCEQNLNHDAMYWYRQDPGQGLRLIYYSQIVNDFQKGDIAEGYSVSREKKESFPLTVTSAQKNPTAFYLCASSRDRDSPLHFGNGTRLTVT.

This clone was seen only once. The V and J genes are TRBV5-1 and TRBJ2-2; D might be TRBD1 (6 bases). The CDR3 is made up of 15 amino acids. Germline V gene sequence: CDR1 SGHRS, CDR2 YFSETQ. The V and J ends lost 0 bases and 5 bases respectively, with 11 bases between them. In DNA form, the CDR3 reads TGCGCCAGCAGCTTGGCGGCAGGGGAAACCGGGGAGCTGTTTTTT. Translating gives CASSLAAGETGELFF.

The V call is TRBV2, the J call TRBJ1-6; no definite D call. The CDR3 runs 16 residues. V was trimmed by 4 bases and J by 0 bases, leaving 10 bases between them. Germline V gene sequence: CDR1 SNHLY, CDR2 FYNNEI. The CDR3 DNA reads TGTGCCAGCAGTGTGGGCGGGAGCTCCTATAATTCACCCCTCCACTTT. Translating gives CASSVGGSSYNSPLHF.

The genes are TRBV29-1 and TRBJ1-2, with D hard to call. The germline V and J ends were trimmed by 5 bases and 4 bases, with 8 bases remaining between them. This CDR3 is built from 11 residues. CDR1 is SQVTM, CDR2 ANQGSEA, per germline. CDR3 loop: CSVPEGYGYTF. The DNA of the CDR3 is TGCAGCGTTCCAGAAGGCTATGGCTACACCTTC.

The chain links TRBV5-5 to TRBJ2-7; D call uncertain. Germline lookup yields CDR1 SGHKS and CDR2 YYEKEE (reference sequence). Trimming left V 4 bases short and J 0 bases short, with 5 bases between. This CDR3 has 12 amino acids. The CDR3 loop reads CASSRVSYEQYF. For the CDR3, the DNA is TGTGCCAGCAGCCGAGTCTCCTACGAGCAGTACTTC.

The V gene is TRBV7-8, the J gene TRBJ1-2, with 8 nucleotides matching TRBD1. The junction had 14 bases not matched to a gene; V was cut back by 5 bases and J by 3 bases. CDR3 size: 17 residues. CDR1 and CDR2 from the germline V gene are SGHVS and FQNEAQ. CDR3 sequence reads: CASSLRYLGTGYYGYTF. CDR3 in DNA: TGTGCCAGCAGCCTACGATATCTCGGGACAGGATACTATGGCTACACCTTC.